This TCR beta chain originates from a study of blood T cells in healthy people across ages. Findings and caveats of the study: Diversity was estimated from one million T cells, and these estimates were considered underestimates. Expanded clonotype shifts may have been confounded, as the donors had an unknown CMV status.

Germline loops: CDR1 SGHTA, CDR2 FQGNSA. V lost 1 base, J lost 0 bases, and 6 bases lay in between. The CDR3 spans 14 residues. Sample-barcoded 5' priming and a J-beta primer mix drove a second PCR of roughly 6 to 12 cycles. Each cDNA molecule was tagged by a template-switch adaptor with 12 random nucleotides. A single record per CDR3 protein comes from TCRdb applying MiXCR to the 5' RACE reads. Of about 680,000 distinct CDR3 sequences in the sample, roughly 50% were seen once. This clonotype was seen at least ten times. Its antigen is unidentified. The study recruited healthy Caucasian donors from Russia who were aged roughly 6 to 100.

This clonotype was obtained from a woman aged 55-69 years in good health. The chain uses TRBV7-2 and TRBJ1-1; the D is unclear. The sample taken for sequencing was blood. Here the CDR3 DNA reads TGTGCCAGCAGCTTAGTCCGATTGAACACTGAAGCTTTCTTT. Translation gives CASSLVRLNTEAFF.